Below, 16 T cell receptor beta chains from the same sample are listed, as sequenced in a study of cytomegalovirus exposure and HLA in healthy donors (dated by TCRdb to 2016 to 2017). Library construction relied on the immunoSEQ multiplex PCR assay. The multiplex PCR relied on a mix of 60 forward primers for TCR Vbeta segments and 13 reverse primers for TCR Jbeta segments. In its TCRdb copy, this immuneACCESS table keeps in-frame sequences only and misses some clones. Where compared with another copy, unresolved V genes explain less than half of these, and the others have no known cause. The sample table holds 200,000 to 250,000 clones. The top ten hold roughly 0.98% of the sample. Input material: PBMCs. These receptor sequences come from a woman aged 25 to 39 in good health and CMV-seropositive.

The rearrangement links TRBV5-8 to TRBJ2-1; 8 bases fit TRBD2. This CDR3 region has 17 residues. Looked up from germline, CDR1 is SGHTS and CDR2 is YDEGEE. The V and J ends lost 0 bases and 0 bases, in that order; junction bases with no gene match: 5. CDR3 sequence (DNA): TGTGCCAGCAGCTTGGGGACTAGCAGCCTCTCCTACAATGAGCAGTTCTTC. Residues: CASSLGTSSLSYNEQFF.

The V call is TRBV4-3, the J call TRBJ2-4; TRBD1 matches at 7 bases. V gave up 4 bases and J gave up 0 bases; unmatched junction bases: 9. Germline V gene lookup returns CDR1 LGHNA and CDR2 YSLEER. This CDR3 comprises 17 residues. The CDR3 DNA reads as TGCGCCAGCAGCCTTATCACAGGGGCCCTAGCCAAAAACATTCAGTACTTC. Residues: CASSLITGALAKNIQYF.

V usage is TRBV6-5 and J usage is TRBJ2-1; D is unresolved. The CDR3 spans 16 residues. CDR1 is MNHEY, CDR2 SVGAGI, per germline. V was clipped by 3 bases and J by 3 bases, with 15 bases between them. The chain's CDR3 is CASSYLDIGLYNEQFF. CDR3 nucleotide sequence: TGTGCCAGCAGTTATCTCGACATAGGTCTCTACAATGAGCAGTTCTTC.

The genes are TRBV2 and TRBJ1-3, with 7 bases fitting TRBD1. Germline-derived CDR1 and CDR2 are SNHLY and FYNNEI. This CDR3 is built from 16 residues. The V gene end was trimmed by 7 bases and the J gene end by 0 bases; junction bases not matched to a gene: 9. CDR3: CASIAAGGPSGNTIYF. The CDR3 DNA is TGTGCCAGCATCGCGGCAGGGGGACCCTCTGGAAACACCATATATTTT.

This chain connects TRBV7-9 to TRBJ2-1; perhaps TRBD2 as D (6 bases). This CDR3 region has 15 residues. V gave up 5 bases and J gave up 4 bases, with 15 bases separating them. In germline, CDR1 is SEHNR, CDR2 FQNEAQ (reference sequence). The CDR3: CASSPPRESYNEQFF. The CDR3 nucleotides read TGTGCCAGCAGCCCACCACGGGAGTCATACAATGAGCAGTTCTTC.

This chain joins TRBV20-1 and TRBJ1-2; D unresolved. Germline CDR1 DFQATT, CDR2 SNEGSKA (reference sequence). The CDR3 has 11 amino acids. The V end lost 1 base, the J end lost 10 bases, and 10 bases lay between the germline ends. CDR3 loop: CSARAVGDYTF. Here the CDR3 DNA reads TGCAGTGCTAGAGCCGTCGGGGACTACACCTTC.

The V gene is TRBV7-8, the J gene TRBJ2-5; 8 bases align to TRBD1. This CDR3 is built from 14 residues. The V gene's germline CDR1 is SGHVS and CDR2 FQNEAQ. The J segment lost 13 bases and the V segment lost 5 bases, leaving 15 bases of the junction unmatched. CDR3: CASSLGGTGPIPYF. For the CDR3, the DNA is TGTGCCAGCAGCCTCGGAGGGACAGGCCCAATCCCGTACTTC.

This chain links TRBV14 with TRBJ2-3; D call uncertain. V dropped 4 bases and J dropped 2 bases, with 10 bases sitting between them. This CDR3 comprises 14 residues. From germline, CDR1 is SGHDN and CDR2 FVKESK. The CDR3: CASSRLQYTDTQYF. The CDR3 nucleotides are TGTGCCAGCAGCCGGCTGCAGTACACAGATACGCAGTATTTT. The entire variable domain, with the rest obtained from reference TRBV14 and TRBJ2-3, is as follows: EAGVTQFPSHSVIEKGQTVTLRCDPISGHDNLYWYRRVMGKEIKFLLHFVKESKQDESGMPNNRFLAERTGGTYSTLKVQPAELEDSGVYFCASSRLQYTDTQYFGPGTRLTVL.

The chain carries TRBV18 and TRBJ2-5; TRBD1 matches at 7 bases. This CDR3 has 13 amino acids. The V segment lost 3 bases and the J segment 7 bases; nucleotides outside the gene matches: 5. Germline V gives CDR1 KGHSH, CDR2 LQKENI. The CDR3 nucleotides are TGTGCCAGCTCACCGACAGGGTTAGGGACCCAGTACTTC. Translating gives CASSPTGLGTQYF.

This sequence joins TRBV9 and TRBJ1-2; a possible D gene is TRBD1 (6 bases). V lost 3 bases, J lost 2 bases, and 11 bases lay in between. The CDR3 runs 14 residues. Germline CDR1 and CDR2: SGDLS and YYNGEE. The CDR3 sequence is CASSATGHNYGYTF. The CDR3 DNA reads TGTGCCAGCAGCGCAACGGGACACAACTATGGCTACACCTTC.

The chain carries TRBV4-3 and TRBJ2-2, with TRBD2 matching over 7 bases. Germline lookup yields CDR1 LGHNA and CDR2 YSLEER. This CDR3 spans 16 amino acids. After removal of 0 bases from V and 3 bases from J, the junction contained 4 bases not matched to a gene. CDR3 DNA: TGCGCCAGCAGCCAAGAGTGGGGGGGAGACACCGGGGAGCTGTTTTTT. Translated: CASSQEWGGDTGELFF.

This sequence joins TRBV29-1 and TRBJ1-2; possible D gene TRBD1, 6 bases. The CDR3 spans 16 residues. The V gene lost 2 bases and the J gene lost 0 bases, with 16 bases spanning the gap. Germline V gene data show CDR1 as SQVTM and CDR2 as ANQGSEA. The CDR3 is CSVERGGDEANYGYTF. CDR3 in DNA: TGCAGCGTTGAAAGGGGGGGCGACGAGGCTAACTATGGCTACACCTTC.

CDR3 bases: TGTGCCAGCAGTCCAGGAGGGAACGGCTACACCTTC. Its protein product is CASSPGGNGYTF. The chain employs TRBV28 and TRBJ1-2, with D uncertain. This CDR3 has 12 amino acids. V dropped 5 bases and J dropped 8 bases, with 12 bases sitting between them. In germline, CDR1 is MDHEN, CDR2 SYDVKM.

This chain uses TRBV5-5 with TRBJ1-1; no clear D. The V gene's germline CDR1 is SGHKS and CDR2 YYEKEE (reference sequence). There are 13 residues in the CDR3. The V end lost 0 bases, the J end lost 1 base, and 4 bases lay between the germline ends. CDR3 residues: CASSLVRNTEAFF. The CDR3 nucleotides are TGTGCCAGCAGCTTGGTTAGGAACACTGAAGCTTTCTTT.

J is TRBJ2-7 and V is TRBV27, with 8 positions matching TRBD1. This CDR3 is 16 amino acids long. CDR1 and CDR2 from the germline V gene are MNHEY and SMNVEV (reference sequence). V was pared by 0 bases and J by 2 bases, with 6 bases of the junction left unmatched. The CDR3 region has the DNA TGTGCCAGCAGTTTATCGGCGGACAGGGCAACCTACGAGCAGTACTTC. It encodes CASSLSADRATYEQYF.

The chain links TRBV15 to TRBJ2-5; D might be TRBD1 (6 bases). The CDR3 covers 16 residues. Trimming shortened V by 1 base and J by 5 bases, and 17 bases separated the two germline ends. The germline CDR1 and CDR2 sequences are LNHNV and YYDKDF (reference sequence). Written as DNA, the CDR3 is TGTGCCACCAGCAGAGGGGTAGGACAGATCAGGGAGACCCAGTACTTC. This translates into CATSRGVGQIRETQYF.